The rows below give T cell receptor beta chains drawn from one sample of a study of PD-L1 blockade in urothelial cancer. Using immunoSEQ multiplex PCR, the repertoire was profiled, and TCRdb retains in-frame clones only, with some absent. The sample yields just over 50,000 clones, 70% to 90% seen once. This specimen was PBMCs, taken around atezolizumab (anti-PD-L1) treatment. Receptors were obtained from a man aged 60 to 75 with urothelial cancer. Both conserved end residues are part of each CDR3.

V gene | CDR3 protein
TRBV28 | CASGSSGQGNEQYF
TRBV2 | CASSVESNQPQHF
TRBV10-3 | CAISSGTADGYTF
TRBV30 | CAWSPKGGPDSGEQYF
TRBV6-5 | CASSLAGGSYEQYF
TRBV7-2 | CASTPAGGVQNTGELFF
TRBV7-9 | CAVGTERTYEQYF
TRBV7-3 | CASSPDRTSTDTQYF
TRBV28 | CASSGTSGRFTDTQYF
TRBV4-3 | CASSPNPTGTISGYTF
TRBV13 | CASSPGQHYEQYF
TRBV6-1 | CASSDLAGTSNQPQHF
TRBV6-1 | CASSDSVVGELFF